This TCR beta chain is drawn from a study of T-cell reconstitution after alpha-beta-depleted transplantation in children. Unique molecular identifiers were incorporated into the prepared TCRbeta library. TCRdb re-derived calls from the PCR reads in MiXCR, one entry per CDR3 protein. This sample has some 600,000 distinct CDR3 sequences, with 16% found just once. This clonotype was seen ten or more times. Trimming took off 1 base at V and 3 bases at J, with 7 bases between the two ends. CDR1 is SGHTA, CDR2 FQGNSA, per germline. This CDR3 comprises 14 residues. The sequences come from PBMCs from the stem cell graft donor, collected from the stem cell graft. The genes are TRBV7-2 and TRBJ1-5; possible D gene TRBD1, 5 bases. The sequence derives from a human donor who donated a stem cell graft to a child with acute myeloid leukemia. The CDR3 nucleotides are TGTGCCAGCAGCTTAGGGGGGGTCAATCAGCCCCAGCATTTT. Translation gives CASSLGGVNQPQHF.